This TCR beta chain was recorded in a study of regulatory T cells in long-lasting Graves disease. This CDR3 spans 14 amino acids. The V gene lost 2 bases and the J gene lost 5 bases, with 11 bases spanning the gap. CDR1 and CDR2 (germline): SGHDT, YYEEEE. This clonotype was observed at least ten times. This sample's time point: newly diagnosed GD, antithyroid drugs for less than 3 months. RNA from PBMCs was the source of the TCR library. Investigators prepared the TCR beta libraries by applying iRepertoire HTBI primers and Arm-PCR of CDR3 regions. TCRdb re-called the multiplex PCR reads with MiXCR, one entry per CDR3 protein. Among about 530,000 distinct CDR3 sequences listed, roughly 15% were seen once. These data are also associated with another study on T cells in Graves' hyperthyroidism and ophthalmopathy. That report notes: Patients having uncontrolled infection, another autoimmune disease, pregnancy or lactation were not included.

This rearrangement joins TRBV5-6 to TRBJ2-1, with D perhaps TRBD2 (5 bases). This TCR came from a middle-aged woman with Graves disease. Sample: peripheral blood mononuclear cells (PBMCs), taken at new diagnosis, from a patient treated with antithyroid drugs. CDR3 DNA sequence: TGTGCCAGCAGCTTAAGGGAGCCCCACAATGAGCAGTTCTTC. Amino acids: CASSLREPHNEQFF. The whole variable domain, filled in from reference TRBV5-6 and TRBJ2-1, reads DAGVTQSPTHLIKTRGQQVTLRCSPKSGHDTVSWYQQALGQGPQFIFQYYEEEERQRGNFPDRFSGHQFPNYSSELNVNALLLGDSALYLCASSLREPHNEQFFGPGTRLTVL.